The source of this TCR beta chain is a study of blood T cell repertoires in COVID-19 (dated by TCRdb to the early 2020s). Broadly, across the study: Samples from collaborators originated in the United States, Italy and Spain and spanned both the acute and convalescent phases of COVID-19. The material from the prospective study consisted of cDNA or gDNA derived from T cells, B-cell-depleted T cells, or PBMCs. Subjects who had been exposed to COVID-19, were actively infected with it, or had recovered from it provided the deeply sampled blood TCRbeta repertoires that made up the dataset. The repertoires were released in a freely available public database meant as a resource for research on the immune response to SARS-CoV-2. The samples were drawn from the first 160 participants of the ongoing ImmuneRACE study and from 950 to 1,500 subjects provided by 6 global collaborators. A de-identified subject ID, COVID-19 status, age in years and sex were almost always included in the sample metadata. Where available, HLA class I and class II types were taken from metadata supplied by the sample provider and were not determined by assay-based typing. What the authors observed across the whole study: How much clinical and demographic metadata was included differed by source and by participant, and the metadata was provided uncurated.

On this clone: The clone's antigen remains unknown. One base away there is no much larger clone; base qualities are not given.

The immunoSEQ Assay, a bias-controlled multiplex PCR, was used to amplify TCRbeta CDR3 regions from genomic DNA. Per the authors' processing: Nucleated cell counts per sample were estimated from amplification of reference gene primers within the assay. Sequence reads were collapsed and filtered to measure the absolute abundance of every unique TCRbeta CDR3 rearrangement. For each sample, productive Simpson clonality was calculated as the square root of Simpson's diversity index over productive rearrangements. Not all clones reach the TCRdb copy of this immuneACCESS table, which keeps in-frame sequences only. Checked studies attribute under half of the gap to unresolved V genes and leave the rest unexplained. That table furnishes V, J and clone size, whereas the DNA furnished D and trimming. The sample contains around 98,000 clones, 87% of them found a single time. The ten largest clones represent about 4.2% of the sample.

Whole blood was collected in K2EDTA tubes by collaborating institutions according to the institutions' own protocols. For TCRbeta analysis, collaborators shipped samples in one of three forms: frozen whole blood, isolated PBMCs, or DNA extracted from either of those sample types. The CDR3 numbers 14 residues from cysteine through phenylalanine. The read is trimmed to its CDR3 DNA, 42 bases read in frame from base 1. V loses 3 bases of germline sequence and J loses 2 bases, and the interval between the two ends is 8 bases. Taken from the germline V gene, the CDR1 and CDR2 loops are KGHDR and SFDVKD. The sequenced material came from peripheral blood. In this chain, TRBV24-1 is recombined with TRBJ2-3, with the D gene too uncertain to name. This clonotype originated in a man between 70 and 80 years old with acute or convalescent COVID-19. This receptor carries the CDR3 CATSDVLLTDTQYF. The nucleotide sequence reads TGTGCCACCAGTGATGTACTACTCACAGATACGCAGTATTTT.